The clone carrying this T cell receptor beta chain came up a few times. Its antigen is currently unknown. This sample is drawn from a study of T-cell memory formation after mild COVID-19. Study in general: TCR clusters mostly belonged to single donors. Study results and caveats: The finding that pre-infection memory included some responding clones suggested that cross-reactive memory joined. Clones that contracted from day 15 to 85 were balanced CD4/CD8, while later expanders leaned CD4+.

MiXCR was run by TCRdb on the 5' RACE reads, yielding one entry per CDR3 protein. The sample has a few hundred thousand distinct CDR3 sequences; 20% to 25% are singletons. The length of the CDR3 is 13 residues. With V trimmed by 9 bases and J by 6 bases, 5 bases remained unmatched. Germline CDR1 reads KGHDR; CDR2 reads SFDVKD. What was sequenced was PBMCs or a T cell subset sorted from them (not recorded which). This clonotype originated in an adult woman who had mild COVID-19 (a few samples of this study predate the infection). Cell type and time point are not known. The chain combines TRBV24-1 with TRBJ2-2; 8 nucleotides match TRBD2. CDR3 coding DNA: TGTGCCACCGGAACCGGGGGGGCCGGGGAGCTGTTTTTT. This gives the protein CATGTGGAGELFF.